This T cell receptor beta chain was sequenced in a study of cytomegalovirus exposure and HLA in healthy donors (dated by TCRdb to between 2016 and 2019). In terms of the full investigation: An earlier analysis of some 600 of the donors reported 276 Gb of sequence data and 100 million to 120 million unique TCR beta sequences obtained from about 179 million T cells. An earlier analysis of around 580 of the donors used high-throughput TCR beta sequencing to judge whether each TCR beta V gene segment behaved as functional or pseudogenic. A few DR-DQ haplotypes were treated as single units for association and clustering because of strong linkage in the cohort. Typing coverage differed by locus: A, B, C, DRB1 and DQB1 were typed in about 629-640 donors, DQA1 in approximately 520, DPA1 in around 610, and DPB1 in 450 to 480. The T cell repertoires of under 750 subjects were profiled by immunosequencing and related to cytomegalovirus serostatus. In a later analysis, previously published TCR beta repertoires from 550 to 750 donors were re-analyzed and high-resolution HLA genotyping was added so that TCR occurrence patterns could be studied. All discovery cohort repertoires had been generated using a single sequencing platform. Among the roughly 370 genotyped donors, around 81% belonged to the genetic ancestry cluster associated with self-reported Caucasian donors. Donor age, sex, ethnicity and CMV serostatus were compiled alongside the repertoire data. A later genetic analysis took genome-wide SNP genotypes for about 55% of the roughly 700 donors and used that subset as a discovery cohort. The study aimed to test whether cataloging public T cell receptors could reveal signatures of past pathogen exposure. To predict cytomegalovirus infection status, the study brought together high-throughput TCR immunosequencing, statistical association of individual TCRs with disease status, and machine learning. Roughly 300 gigabases of sequencing data and 70 million to 100 million unique TCR sequences made up an early release that covered some 640 HLA-typed donors. The later analysis used no new phenotypic data to find candidate immune exposures, relying instead on TCR beta sequences and their occurrence across donors. Among some 400 genotyped donors of the cohort, an average of 235,054 unique TCR beta nucleotide sequences were sequenced per donor, roughly 18% of them non-productive. A separate validation cohort of roughly 130 different subjects was used in addition to the roughly 670-subject first cohort. HLA typing included class I and class II loci at four-digit resolution. General conclusions and limits of the study: A later analysis found that HLA-associated TCR beta chains were more clonally expanded and had lower generation probabilities than equally common non-associated chains. The authors suggested that the approach could potentially be extended to other disease states and immunological phenotypes. A further reported finding was that TCR beta sequences accurately predicted the HLA-A and HLA-B alleles for most subjects in the first cohort. Over 15 rarely observed V segments, including chromosome 9 orphons, were excluded from the earlier analysis of several hundred of the donors because counts were too low. HLA typing was unavailable for some donors at each locus, so association tests used only the typed subset. An association between a missense DCLRE1C variant and V-gene and J-gene trimming of TCR beta chains was found in a later genetic analysis and replicated in an independent cohort. A cluster of highly shared sequence variants was judged likely to be a technical artifact of the sequencing pipeline. In both the original and validation cohorts, the classifier was reported to diagnose cytomegalovirus status with high specificity and sensitivity. A later analysis found that most CMV-associated TCR beta chains appeared HLA-restricted, with HLA associations seemingly driven largely by CMV exposure. Correlated functional status among segregating V segments might reflect linkage disequilibrium, but an unknown experimental factor could not be ruled out. For the cohort, immune exposure information was limited to CMV serostatus. A few of the identified cytomegalovirus-associated TCR beta chains were confirmed in vitro to be specific for cytomegalovirus antigens. The 87-base-pair reads could not distinguish some IMGT-functional V segments, including TRBV6-2 and TRBV6-3, so those segments were excluded. At a false discovery rate of 0.05, a later analysis linked some 18,000 TCR beta sequences to specific HLA alleles. According to a later analysis, TCR association rates differed among HLA loci, with DRB1 alleles showing the most associated TCRs and HLA-C alleles showing the fewest. When HLA alleles, especially DR and DQ, strongly co-occurred, TCR associations were difficult to assign to individual alleles. A total of 164 TCR beta chains were listed by the study as associated with cytomegalovirus. Roughly uniform sequencing depth across donors was assumed in presence/absence analyses, although this assumption may not hold. According to a later genetic analysis, donors in an Asian-associated ancestry cluster had fewer N-insertions in productive TCRs than the approximately 700-donor mean. According to a later analysis, parvovirus B19, influenza, CMV and Epstein-Barr virus appeared linked to several top co-occurrence clusters. The cohort was sequenced for TCR beta chains only, and without alpha or paired-chain data the features that could be detected were limited. Broadly in line with IMGT annotations, most TCR beta V segments showed up in productive rearrangements about 87% or about 30% of the time in an earlier analysis of 450 to 750 of the donors. Most TCR sequences were seen in very few donors, while some public TCRs were found in many individuals.

The library came from the immunoSEQ multiplex PCR assay. The multiplex PCR relied on a mix of 60 forward primers for TCR Vbeta segments and 13 reverse primers for TCR Jbeta segments. The CDR3 region of rearranged TCR beta genes was amplified from genomic DNA by a multiplex PCR assay. The Illumina HiSeq System was used to sequence the amplified TCR beta libraries as 87-base-pair reads. The original pipeline was this. Across the 670 or so repertoires, a later analysis counted tens of millions of unique TCR beta chains, roughly 11 million of which were shared by at least two donors. Raw reads were error-corrected and collapsed into unique sequences with a nearest-neighbor algorithm that merged closely related sequences to remove PCR and sequencing errors. Alignment of CDR3 sequences to IMGT reference sequences was used to assign V, D and J gene segments. For a sequence to be retained, at least a six-nucleotide match to both a V gene segment and a J gene segment was required. A rearrangement was called productive if the CDR3 had no stop codons and remained in frame with V and J, and every other rearrangement was called non-productive. CDR3 was defined according to IMGT convention as the region running from the second conserved V-encoded cysteine to the conserved J-encoded phenylalanine. The earlier analysis of a few hundred of the donors excluded any sequence lacking an unambiguous match to a single V gene segment. An earlier analysis of fewer than 650 of the donors classified V segments as functional when productive rearrangements were above 56.7% and as segregating when the standard deviation between donors was above 5%. A statistical classification framework was built to diagnose cytomegalovirus status from the catalog of TCR beta chain sequences. A later analysis assigned V and J genes by comparing TCR nucleotide sequences with IMGT/GENE-DB human TR gene sequences. Using the TCRdist pipeline, a later analysis assigned CDR3 sequences along with most-parsimonious VDJ recombination scenarios. In a later analysis, each TCR beta chain was defined by its CDR3 amino acid sequence together with its V-gene family, and reads without a unique V-gene family were excluded. In a later analysis, some 600 highly shared, low-generation-probability nucleotide sequences were removed to address suspected cross-contamination and a sequencing artifact. In a later analysis, a clonal expansion index was calculated for each public chain from normalized within-repertoire ranks of inferred template counts. In a later analysis, generation probabilities were computed using a VDJ recombination model fitted to out-of-frame rearrangements, and the results were checked against IGoR. A later analysis scored TCR-TCR, TCR-HLA and TCR-CMV co-occurrence with hypergeometric tests, applying a repertoire-size bias correction to TCR pairs. To estimate false discovery rates, a later analysis permuted the HLA or CMV assignments 20 times. In a later analysis, co-occurring TCRs were grouped with DBSCAN, and TCRdist sequence similarity was added when clustering was performed within HLA-allele-positive subsets. For co-occurrence clustering, repertoires with fewer than 30,000 or more than 120,000 public chains were excluded, along with 4 to 6 repertoires with anomalous nucleotide sharing. TCRdb retrieved this table from immuneACCESS and kept in-frame rearrangements only. Not all clones are present; in checked studies, unresolved V genes account for under half, and no reason is known for the remainder. The DNA gave D and trimming, while V, J and clone size come from that table. This sample has about 57,000 clones in its table, and roughly 84% of those were observed once. The ten largest clonotypes hold around 4.1% of the sample.

This clone was observed a single time. Its antigen is still unknown. Base qualities are not provided; no much larger clone lies one nucleotide away. The CDR3 runs 12 residues from the cysteine to the phenylalanine. Solely the CDR3 DNA is kept, with 36 bases framed from the first base. V is cut by 2 bases and J by 3 bases, and the space between the germline ends is 5 bases. CDR1 ENHRY and CDR2 SYGVKD are derived from the germline V gene. In total, 666 healthy bone marrow donors made up the cohort. At the time of sampling, every cohort member was nominally healthy, though immune exposures that went unrecorded were likely present. The donor tested CMV seronegative, placing the donor among the 350 to 400 seronegative members of the cohort. Each donor provided a peripheral blood sample, and peripheral blood mononuclear cells were used for TCR beta sequencing. The Qiagen DNeasy Blood Extraction Kit was used to extract genomic DNA from the blood cell samples.

Sequencing input: PBMCs. This chain is built from TRBV10-3 and TRBJ2-7; the D gene lacks a confident call. The sequence derives from a man aged 30 to 45 in good health and CMV-seronegative. In nucleotides, the sequence is TGTGCCATCAGTGAGACTCTCTACGAGCAGTACTTC. Its product reads: CAISETLYEQYF.